Included here is one TCR beta chain sequence, with context. The data were obtained in a study of blood T cell repertoires in COVID-19. Whole-study context: From T cells, B-cell-depleted T cells, or PBMCs came the material, which was cDNA or gDNA.

Symptom resolution, clearance, or two negative PCRs marked the recovered donors of Cohort 3. This table comes from immunoSEQ multiplex PCR, and its TCRdb copy is limited to in-frame clones, with some not included. The sample yields approximately 290,000 clones, approximately 85% seen once. The CDR3 spans 15 residues. V gave up 4 bases and J gave up 5 bases; unmatched junction bases: 8. Germline V gives CDR1 SGHRS, CDR2 YFSETQ. The rearrangement joins TRBV5-1 to TRBJ1-2; TRBD1 matches 10 bases. The receptor comes from a woman in her 30s who had recovered from COVID-19. Sequenced material: PBMCs or T cells enriched from blood (not recorded which). CDR3 sequence reads: CASSRRQGAGYGYTF. CDR3 nucleotides: TGCGCCAGCAGCCGCCGACAGGGGGCGGGTTATGGCTACACCTTC.